The subject of this entry is one T cell receptor beta chain. CDR1 is MNHEY and CDR2 is SVGAGI in the germline V gene. V dropped 6 bases and J dropped 8; count of bases not matched to a gene: 9. This CDR3 spans 14 amino acids. This entry is derived from a study of blood T cell repertoires in COVID-19. Study at large: In each case, the material was cDNA or gDNA derived from T cells, B-cell-depleted T cells, or PBMCs.

Participants had their cohort set by participant-reported clinical history. Exposed enrollees had met someone with a PCR-confirmed or clinician-diagnosed COVID-19 case at some point within the 2 weeks before study entry. Method: immunoSEQ multiplex PCR; TCRdb's copy keeps in-frame clones and lacks some. The sample carries about 430,000 clones, roughly 90% recorded once. The sample consisted of PBMCs or T cells enriched from blood (not recorded which). The V and J genes are TRBV6-5 and TRBJ2-1; 8 bases match TRBD1. This clonotype was obtained from a woman between 18 and 29 years old who had been exposed to COVID-19. CDR3 amino acids: CASSYRGFDDEQFF. The CDR3 DNA is TGTGCCAGCAGCTACAGGGGGTTTGACGATGAGCAGTTCTTC.